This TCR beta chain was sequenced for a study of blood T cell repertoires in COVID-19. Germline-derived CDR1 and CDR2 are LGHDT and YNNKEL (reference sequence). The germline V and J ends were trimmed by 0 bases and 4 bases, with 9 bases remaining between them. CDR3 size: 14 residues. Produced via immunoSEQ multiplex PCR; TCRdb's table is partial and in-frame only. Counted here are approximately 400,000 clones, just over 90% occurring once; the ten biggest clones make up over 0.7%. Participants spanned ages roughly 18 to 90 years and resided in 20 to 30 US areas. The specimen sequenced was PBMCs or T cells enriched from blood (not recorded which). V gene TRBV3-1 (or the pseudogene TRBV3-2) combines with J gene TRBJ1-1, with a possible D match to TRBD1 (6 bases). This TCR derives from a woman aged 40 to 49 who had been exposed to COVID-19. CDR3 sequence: CASSQDRRGTEAFF. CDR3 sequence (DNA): TGTGCCAGCAGCCAAGACCGCAGGGGCACTGAAGCTTTCTTT.